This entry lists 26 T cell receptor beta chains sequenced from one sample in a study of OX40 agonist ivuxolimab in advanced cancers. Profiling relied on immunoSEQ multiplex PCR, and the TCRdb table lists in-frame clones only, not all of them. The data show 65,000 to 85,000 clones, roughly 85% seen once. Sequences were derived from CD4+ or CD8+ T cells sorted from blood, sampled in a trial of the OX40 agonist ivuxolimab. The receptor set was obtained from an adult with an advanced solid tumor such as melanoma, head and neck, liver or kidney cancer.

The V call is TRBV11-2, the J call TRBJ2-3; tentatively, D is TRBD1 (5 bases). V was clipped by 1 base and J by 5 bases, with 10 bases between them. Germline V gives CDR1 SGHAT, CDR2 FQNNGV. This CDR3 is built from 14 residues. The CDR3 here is CASSLGQRLDTQYF. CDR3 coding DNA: TGTGCCAGCAGCTTAGGACAGCGATTAGATACGCAGTATTTT.

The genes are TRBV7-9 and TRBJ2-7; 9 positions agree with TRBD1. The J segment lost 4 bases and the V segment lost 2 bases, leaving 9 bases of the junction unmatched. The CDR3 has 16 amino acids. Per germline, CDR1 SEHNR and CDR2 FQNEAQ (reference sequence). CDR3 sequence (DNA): TGTGCCAGCAGCTTAAGAGCCGGGACAGGGATTTACGAGCAGTACTTC. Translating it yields CASSLRAGTGIYEQYF.

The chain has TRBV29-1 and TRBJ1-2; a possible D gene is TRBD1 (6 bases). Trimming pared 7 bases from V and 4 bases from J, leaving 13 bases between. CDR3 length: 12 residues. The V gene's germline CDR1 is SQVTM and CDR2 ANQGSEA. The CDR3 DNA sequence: TGCAGCGGAATCGGACAGAGCTATGGCTACACCTTC. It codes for CSGIGQSYGYTF.

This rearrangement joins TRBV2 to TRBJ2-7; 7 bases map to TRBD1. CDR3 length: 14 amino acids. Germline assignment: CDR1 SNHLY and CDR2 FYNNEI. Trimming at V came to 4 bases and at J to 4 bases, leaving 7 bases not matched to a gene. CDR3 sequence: CASSGLTGRYEQYF. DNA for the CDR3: TGTGCCAGCAGTGGACTGACAGGGCGTTACGAGCAGTACTTC.

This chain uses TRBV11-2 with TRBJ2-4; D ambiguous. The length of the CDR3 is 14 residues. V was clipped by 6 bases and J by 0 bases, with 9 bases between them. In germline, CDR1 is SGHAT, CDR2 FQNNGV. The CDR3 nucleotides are TGTGCCAGCAGTTCTCGGATAGCCAAAAACATTCAGTACTTC. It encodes CASSSRIAKNIQYF.

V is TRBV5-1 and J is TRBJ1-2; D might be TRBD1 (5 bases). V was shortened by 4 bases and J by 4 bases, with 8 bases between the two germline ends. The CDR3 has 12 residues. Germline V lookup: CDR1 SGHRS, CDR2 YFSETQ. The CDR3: CASSPDIYGYTF. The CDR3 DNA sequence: TGCGCCAGCAGCCCGGACATCTATGGCTACACCTTC.

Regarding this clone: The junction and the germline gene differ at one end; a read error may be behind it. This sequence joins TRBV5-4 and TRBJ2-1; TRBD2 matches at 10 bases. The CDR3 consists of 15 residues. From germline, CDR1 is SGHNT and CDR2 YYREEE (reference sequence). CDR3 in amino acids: CASSPGLAAYNEQFF. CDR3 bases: TGCGCCAGCAGCCCAGGACTAGCGGCCTACAATGAGCAGTTCTTC.

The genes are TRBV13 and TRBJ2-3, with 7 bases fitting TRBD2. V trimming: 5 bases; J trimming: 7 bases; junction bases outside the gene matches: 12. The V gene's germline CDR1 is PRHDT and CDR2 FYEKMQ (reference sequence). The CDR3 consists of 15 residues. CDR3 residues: CASSLSLAGVNTQYF. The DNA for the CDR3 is TGTGCCAGCAGCCTTAGCCTGGCGGGGGTCAATACGCAGTATTTT.

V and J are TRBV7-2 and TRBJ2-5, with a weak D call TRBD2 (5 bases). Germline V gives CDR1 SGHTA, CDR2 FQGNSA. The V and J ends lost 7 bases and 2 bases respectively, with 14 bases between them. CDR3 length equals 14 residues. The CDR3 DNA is TGTGCCAGCACCCCCAGCGGTATTCAAGAGACCCAGTACTTC. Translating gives CASTPSGIQETQYF.

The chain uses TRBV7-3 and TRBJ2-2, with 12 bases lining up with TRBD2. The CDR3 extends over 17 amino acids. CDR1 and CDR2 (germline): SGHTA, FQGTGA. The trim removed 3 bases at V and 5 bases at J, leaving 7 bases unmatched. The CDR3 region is CASSLLAGGLLTGELFF. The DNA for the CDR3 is TGTGCCAGCAGCTTGCTAGCGGGAGGGCTTTTAACCGGGGAGCTGTTTTTT. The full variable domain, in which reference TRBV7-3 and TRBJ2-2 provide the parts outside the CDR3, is GAGVSQTPSNKVTEKGKYVELRCDPISGHTALYWYRQSLGQGPEFLIYFQGTGAADDSGLPNDRFFAVRPEGSVSTLKIQRTERGDSAVYLCASSLLAGGLLTGELFFGEGSRLTVL.

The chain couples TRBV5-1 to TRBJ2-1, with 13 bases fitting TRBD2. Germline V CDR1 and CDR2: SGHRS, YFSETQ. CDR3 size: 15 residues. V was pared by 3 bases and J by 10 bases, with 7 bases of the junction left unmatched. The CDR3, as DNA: TGCGCCAGCAGCTCCCCGGGACTAGCGGGAAAAGAGCAGTTCTTC. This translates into CASSSPGLAGKEQFF.

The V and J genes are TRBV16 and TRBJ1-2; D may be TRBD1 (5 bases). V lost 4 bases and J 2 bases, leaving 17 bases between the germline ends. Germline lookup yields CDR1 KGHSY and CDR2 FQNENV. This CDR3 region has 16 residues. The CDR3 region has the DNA TGTGCCAGCAGCCCACCAATACGGGGGAAGAACTATGGCTACACCTTC. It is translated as CASSPPIRGKNYGYTF.

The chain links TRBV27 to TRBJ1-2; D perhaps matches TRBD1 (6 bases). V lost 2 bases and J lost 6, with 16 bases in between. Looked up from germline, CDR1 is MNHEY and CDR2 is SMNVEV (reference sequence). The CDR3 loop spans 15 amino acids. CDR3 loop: CASSLRQAGRDGYTF. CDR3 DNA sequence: TGTGCCAGCAGTTTACGACAGGCCGGAAGGGATGGCTACACCTTC.

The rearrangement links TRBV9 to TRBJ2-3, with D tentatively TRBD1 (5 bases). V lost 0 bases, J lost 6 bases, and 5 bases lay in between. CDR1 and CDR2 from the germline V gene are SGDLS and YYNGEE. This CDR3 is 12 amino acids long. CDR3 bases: TGTGCCAGCAGCGTAGGGGGCGATACGCAGTATTTT. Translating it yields CASSVGGDTQYF.

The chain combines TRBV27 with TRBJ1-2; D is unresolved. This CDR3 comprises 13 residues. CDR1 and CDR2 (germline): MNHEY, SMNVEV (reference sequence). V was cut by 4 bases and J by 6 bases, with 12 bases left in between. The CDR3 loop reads CASSYNPAHGYTF. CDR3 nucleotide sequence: TGTGCCAGCAGTTATAACCCTGCGCATGGCTACACCTTC.

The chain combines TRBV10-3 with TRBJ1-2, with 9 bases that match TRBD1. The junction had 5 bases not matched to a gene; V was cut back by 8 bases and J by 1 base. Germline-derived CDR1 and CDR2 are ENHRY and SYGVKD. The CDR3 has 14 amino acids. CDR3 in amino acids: CAIRTGALNYGYTF. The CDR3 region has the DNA TGTGCCATCCGGACAGGGGCGCTTAACTATGGCTACACCTTC.

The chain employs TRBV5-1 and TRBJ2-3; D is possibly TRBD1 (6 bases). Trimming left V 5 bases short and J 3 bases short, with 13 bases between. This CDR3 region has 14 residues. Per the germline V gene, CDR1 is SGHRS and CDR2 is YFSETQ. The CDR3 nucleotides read TGCGCCAGCAGAAAAACAGGGTGGACAGATACGCAGTATTTT. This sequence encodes CASRKTGWTDTQYF.

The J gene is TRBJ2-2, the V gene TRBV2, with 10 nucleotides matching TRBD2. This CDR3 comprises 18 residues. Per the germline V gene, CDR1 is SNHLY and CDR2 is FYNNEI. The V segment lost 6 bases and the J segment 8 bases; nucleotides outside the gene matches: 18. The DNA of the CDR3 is TGTGCCAGCAGACCCTGGGCTAGCGGGAGTCGTGGGACTGGGGAGCTGTTTTTT. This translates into CASRPWASGSRGTGELFF.

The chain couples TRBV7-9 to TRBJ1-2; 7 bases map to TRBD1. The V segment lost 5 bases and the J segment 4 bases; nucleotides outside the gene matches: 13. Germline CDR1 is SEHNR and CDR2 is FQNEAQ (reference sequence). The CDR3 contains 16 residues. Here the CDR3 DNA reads TGTGCCAGCAGCGAGGGGAGGGGGCGGAACCTCTATGGCTACACCTTC. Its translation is CASSEGRGRNLYGYTF.

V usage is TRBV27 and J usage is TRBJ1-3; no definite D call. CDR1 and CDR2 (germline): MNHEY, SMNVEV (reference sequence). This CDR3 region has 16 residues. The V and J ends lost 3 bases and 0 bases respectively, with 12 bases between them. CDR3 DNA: TGTGCCAGCAGTTTTAACCCTCGGAGCTCTGGAAACACCATATATTTT. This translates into CASSFNPRSSGNTIYF.

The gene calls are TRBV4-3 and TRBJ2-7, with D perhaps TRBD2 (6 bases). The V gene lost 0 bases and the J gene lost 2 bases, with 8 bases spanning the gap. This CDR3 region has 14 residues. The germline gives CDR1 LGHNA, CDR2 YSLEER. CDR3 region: CASSQERGAYEQYF. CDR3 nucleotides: TGCGCCAGCAGCCAAGAGCGGGGAGCCTACGAGCAGTACTTC.

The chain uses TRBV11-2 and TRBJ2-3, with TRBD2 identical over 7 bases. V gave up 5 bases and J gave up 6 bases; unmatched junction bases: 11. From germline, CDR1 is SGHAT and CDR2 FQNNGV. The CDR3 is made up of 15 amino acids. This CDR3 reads CASSISGPTKDTQYF. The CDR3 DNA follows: TGTGCCAGCAGCATTAGCGGGCCCACTAAGGATACGCAGTATTTT.

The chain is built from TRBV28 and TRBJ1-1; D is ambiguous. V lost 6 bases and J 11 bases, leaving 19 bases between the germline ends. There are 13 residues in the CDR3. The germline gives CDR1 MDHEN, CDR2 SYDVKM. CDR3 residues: CASSRAGNLMAFF. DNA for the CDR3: TGTGCCAGCAGCCGGGCAGGAAACCTGATGGCTTTCTTT.

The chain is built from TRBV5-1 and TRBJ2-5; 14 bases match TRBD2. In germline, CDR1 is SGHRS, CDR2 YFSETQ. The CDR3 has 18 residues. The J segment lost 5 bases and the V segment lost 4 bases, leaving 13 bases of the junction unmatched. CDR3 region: CASSTGLAGVRSTETQYF. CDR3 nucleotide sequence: TGCGCCAGCAGCACGGGACTAGCGGGAGTTCGATCTACTGAGACCCAGTACTTC.

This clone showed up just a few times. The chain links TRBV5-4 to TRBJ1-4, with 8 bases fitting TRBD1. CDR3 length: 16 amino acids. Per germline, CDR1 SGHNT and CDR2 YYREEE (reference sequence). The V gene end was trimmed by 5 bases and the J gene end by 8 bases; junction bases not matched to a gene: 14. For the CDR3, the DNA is TGTGCCAGCAGTTCTCGGACAGGGAACGAAAACGAAAAACTGTTTTTT. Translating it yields CASSSRTGNENEKLFF.

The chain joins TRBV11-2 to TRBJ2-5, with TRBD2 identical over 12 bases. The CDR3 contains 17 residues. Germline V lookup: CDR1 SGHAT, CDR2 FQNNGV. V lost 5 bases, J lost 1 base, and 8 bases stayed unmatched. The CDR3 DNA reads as TGTGCCAGCAGCCCGCGACTAGCGGGGGTGTCCCAAGAGACCCAGTACTTC. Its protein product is CASSPRLAGVSQETQYF.